Detailed here is one T cell receptor beta chain. This record belongs to a study of control samples from healthy donors and cancer patients. This CDR3 has 13 residues. Per the germline V gene, CDR1 is MNHEY and CDR2 is SMNVEV (reference sequence). V was cut by 2 bases and J by 3 bases, with 4 bases left in between. This table comes from immunoSEQ multiplex PCR, and its TCRdb copy is limited to in-frame clones, with some not included. The profile shows fewer than 110,000 clones, more than 85% of them singletons. The genes are TRBV27 and TRBJ2-2; no clear D gene. This TCR came from a man aged 25-45 years in good health. Sample: blood. DNA for the CDR3: TGTGCCAGCAGTTTAGCATACACCGGGGAGCTGTTTTTT. Translating gives CASSLAYTGELFF.